The clone carrying this T cell receptor (beta chain) appeared a few times. Germline trimming cut 0 bases from V and 2 bases from J; bases unmatched to any gene: 13. The CDR3 has 19 amino acids. Germline assignment: CDR1 LGHDT and CDR2 YNNKEL (reference sequence). Combining a sample-barcoded 5' primer with a J-beta primer mix, a second PCR ran for roughly 7 to 12 cycles. TCRdb used MiXCR to reprocess the 5' RACE reads, holding one entry per CDR3 protein. Found here are over 450,000 distinct CDR3 sequences, around 24% of them singletons; the top ten hold around 10%. This record belongs to a study of blood T cells in healthy people across ages. These data were also reused for a study on T cells of mothers and their children. That investigation notes: Amplification in the second PCR used the M1S primer, which added sample barcodes and 2-4 random nucleotides. Slightly higher, non-significant overlap characterized related mother-child pairs relative to unrelated pairs.

Input material: blood. The clonotype originates from a boy younger than 18 in good health. The rearrangement links TRBV3-1 to TRBJ2-5, with 9 bases matching TRBD2. The DNA of the CDR3 is TGTGCCAGCAGCCAAGAGGGTGGCTGGCGGGAGGGCCAGCAAGAGACCCAGTACTTC. Protein product: CASSQEGGWREGQQETQYF.